The clone carrying this TCR beta chain turned up a few times. As yet, its antigen is unknown. Quantitative molecular-barcoded 5'-RACE generated the TCR beta libraries. In TCRdb, the 5' RACE reads were re-called with MiXCR into one record per CDR3 protein. This sample has 350,000 to 450,000 distinct CDR3 sequences, with more than 25% found just once. This entry is derived from a study of CD8 T cells in ankylosing spondylitis. This CDR3 has 12 amino acids. Germline CDR1 and CDR2: MNHNY and SVGAGI (reference sequence). Trimming shortened V by 2 bases and J by 11 bases, and 12 bases separated the two germline ends. Findings of the study overall: Disease-linked clones were CD8+ and relatively rare in peripheral blood. Some motif variants were previously reported in reactive arthritis synovial fluid and blood. One TCR beta motif, made up of under ten highly homologous variants, appeared characteristic of ankylosing spondylitis blood. In ankylosing spondylitis patients, matched synovial fluid reportedly showed significant enrichment of disease-linked clones.

The chain has TRBV6-6 and TRBJ1-1; D may be TRBD1 (6 bases). This sequence originates from a male donor with ankylosing spondylitis. The sample taken for sequencing was blood, either unsorted or a sorted T cell fraction (not recorded which). CDR3 loop: CASSYTEGGAFF. The DNA of the CDR3 is TGTGCCAGCAGTTACACCGAGGGGGGGGCTTTCTTT.